This TCR beta chain appears in the sequencing data of a study of blood T cell repertoires in COVID-19. Study as a whole: Material from acute and convalescent COVID-19 was sourced from the United States, Italy and Spain. T cells, B-cell-depleted T cells, or PBMCs provided the cDNA or gDNA that served as material.

Original handling: Reference gene primer amplification yielded estimated nucleated cell counts. Sequenced by immunoSEQ multiplex PCR; TCRdb stores in-frame clones only, minus some. V, J and clone size derive from that table, while D and trimming were established from the DNA sequence. The top ten hold 2.1% of the sample, which has around 220,000 clones, roughly 84% seen once. The germline CDR1 and CDR2 sequences are MGHDK and SYGVNS. The CDR3 is made up of 12 amino acids. V lost 1 base to trimming and J lost 8 bases, with 8 bases between them. Sequencing was done on a sample of peripheral blood. This TCR came from a woman aged 40 to 50 who had recovered from COVID-19. The chain links TRBV25-1 to TRBJ1-2, with D possibly matching TRBD1 (5 bases). CDR3: CASSEWRGGYTF. CDR3 nucleotides: TGTGCCAGCAGTGAATGGAGGGGAGGCTACACCTTC.